The 27 T cell receptor beta chains below were found in one sample sequenced in a study of regulatory T cells in long-lasting Graves disease. Time point noted: persistent/refractory GD, antithyroid drugs over 5 years with positive TRAb. Extracted PBMC RNA gave rise to the TCR library. For TCR beta, libraries came from iRepertoire HTBI primers and Arm-PCR of CDR3 regions. From the multiplex PCR reads, TCRdb called clonotypes with MiXCR, one entry per CDR3 protein. The repertoire consists of about 460,000 distinct CDR3 sequences, with under 25% occurring once and the leading ten covering around 13%. Material: peripheral blood mononuclear cells (PBMCs), obtained when the disease was refractory, from a patient treated with antithyroid drugs. These receptors were collected from a female donor with Graves disease.

This clonotype has a count of ten or more. V gene TRBV9 combines with J gene TRBJ2-7; 9 nucleotides line up with TRBD2. The V gene's germline CDR1 is SGDLS and CDR2 YYNGEE. CDR3 length: 16 amino acids. Trimming at V came to 0 bases and at J to 3 bases, leaving 7 bases not matched to a gene. Written as DNA, the CDR3 is TGTGCCAGCAGCGTAGCCCCGGCGGGAGGGCTCTACGAGCAGTACTTC. Translated: CASSVAPAGGLYEQYF.

In this sample, this clonotype turned up many times. The chain links TRBV5-5 to TRBJ1-2; D is undetermined. Germline V gene lookup returns CDR1 SGHKS and CDR2 YYEKEE (reference sequence). Trimming stripped 1 base from V and 2 bases from J, with 6 bases between. The CDR3 contains 13 residues. The CDR3 here is CASSLQENYGYTF. Written as DNA, the CDR3 is TGTGCCAGCAGCTTGCAGGAGAACTATGGCTACACCTTC. The variable domain in full, completed from reference TRBV5-5 and TRBJ1-2, reads DAGVTQSPTHLIKTRGQQVTLRCSPISGHKSVSWYQQVLGQGPQFIFQYYEKEERGRGNFPDRFSARQFPNYSSELNVNALLLGDSALYLCASSLQENYGYTFGSGTRLTVV.

This clonotype has a count of ten or more. The genes are TRBV5-1 and TRBJ1-1, with D possibly matching TRBD1 (6 bases). The ends were cut back, 4 bases at V and 0 bases at J, with 19 bases in the middle. Germline V lookup: CDR1 SGHRS, CDR2 YFSETQ. The CDR3 totals 17 residues. CDR3 coding DNA: TGCGCCAGCAGCCACAGGACAGCCTCCTTCATGAACACTGAAGCTTTCTTT. Translating gives CASSHRTASFMNTEAFF.

Only a few counts were recorded for this clonotype. The CDR3 sequence: CASKWSGPADTQYF. CDR3 bases: TGTGCCAGCAAATGGAGTGGCCCCGCAGATACGCAGTATTTT. The rearrangement links TRBV6-1 to TRBJ2-3; no clear D gene. The CDR3 runs 14 residues. Trimming removed 7 bases from V and 4 bases from J, with 15 bases in between. Germline V lookup: CDR1 MNHNS, CDR2 SASEGT.

This clonotype was picked up many times. The chain couples TRBV2 to TRBJ1-1, with a weak D call TRBD1 (6 bases). The germline CDR1 and CDR2 sequences are SNHLY and FYNNEI. CDR3 length: 13 amino acids. The ends were cut back, 6 bases at V and 2 bases at J, with 10 bases in the middle. The CDR3 here is CASRPQGNTEAFF. The CDR3 DNA reads as TGTGCCAGCAGGCCACAGGGAAACACTGAAGCTTTCTTT.

This clonotype was detected only a few times. The chain uses TRBV15 and TRBJ1-2; unclear D gene. The CDR3 has 12 amino acids. From germline, CDR1 is LNHNV and CDR2 YYDKDF (reference sequence). The V and J ends lost 4 bases and 1 base respectively, with 4 bases between them. CDR3: CATSTLNYGYTF. The CDR3 DNA reads TGTGCCACCAGCACACTTAACTATGGCTACACCTTC.

This clonotype has only a few counts. The chain uses TRBV15 and TRBJ1-1, with D perhaps matching TRBD1 (5 bases). The germline CDR1 and CDR2 sequences are LNHNV and YYDKDF (reference sequence). The CDR3 consists of 14 residues. The V end lost 1 base, the J end lost 4 bases, and 10 bases lay between the germline ends. In DNA form, the CDR3 reads TGTGCCACCAGCAGAGTTGGGGGAGGCACTGAAGCTTTCTTT. Translating it yields CATSRVGGGTEAFF. Full variable domain (outside the CDR3, taken from reference TRBV15 and TRBJ1-1): DAMVIQNPRYQVTQFGKPVTLSCSQTLNHNVMYWYQQKSSQAPKLLFHYYDKDFNNEADTPDNFQSRRPNTSFCFLDIRSPGLGDTAMYLCATSRVGGGTEAFFGQGTRLTVV.

The genes are TRBV11-1 and TRBJ2-2, with 10 bases lining up with TRBD1. Trimming took 5 bases from V and 5 from J; bases not matched to a gene: 5. Germline loops: CDR1 SGHAT, CDR2 FQDESV (reference sequence). This CDR3 has 15 residues. This CDR3 reads CASSPRQGATGELFF. As DNA, the CDR3 is TGTGCCAGCAGCCCAAGACAGGGGGCGACCGGGGAGCTGTTTTTT.

J is TRBJ2-1 and V is TRBV10-3, with 11 nucleotides matching TRBD2. V lost 10 bases to trimming and J lost 8 bases; unmatched junction nucleotides: 13. The CDR3 loop spans 15 amino acids. From germline, CDR1 is ENHRY and CDR2 SYGVKD. The CDR3 DNA follows: TGTGCCAGCGGCTACAATAGCGGGAGGGCCTATGAGCAGTTCTTC. Translation: CASGYNSGRAYEQFF.

This clonotype was picked up many times. The chain links TRBV28 to TRBJ2-4, with a weak D call TRBD2 (6 bases). The CDR3 extends over 16 amino acids. Germline CDR1 reads MDHEN; CDR2 reads SYDVKM. Trimming took 5 bases from V and 0 from J, leaving 14 bases between them. Written as DNA, the CDR3 is TGTGCCAGCAGTCCGGGACTCCTCATAGCCAAAAACATTCAGTACTTC. Amino acid sequence: CASSPGLLIAKNIQYF.

The chain joins TRBV2 to TRBJ2-7; 10 bases are a match to TRBD1. Trimming removed 5 bases from V and 6 bases from J; junction bases left unmatched: 7. The germline V gene has CDR1 SNHLY and CDR2 FYNNEI. The CDR3 consists of 14 residues. The CDR3 nucleotides read TGTGCCAGCAGTTACCGGGACAGGGGCCGCGAGCAGTACTTC. It translates to CASSYRDRGREQYF.

This chain connects TRBV11-2 to TRBJ1-4; a possible D gene is TRBD1 (6 bases). The CDR3 is 19 amino acids. V lost 5 bases and J lost 0, with 22 bases in between. The germline gives CDR1 SGHAT, CDR2 FQNNGV. CDR3 protein: CASSPIGGAGFATNEKLFF. As DNA, the CDR3 is TGTGCCAGCAGCCCAATAGGGGGGGCAGGATTTGCAACTAATGAAAAACTGTTTTTT.

This clonotype was detected ten times or more. The gene calls are TRBV5-1 and TRBJ1-1; D is ambiguous. The germline V and J ends were trimmed by 2 bases and 5 bases, with 13 bases remaining between them. Germline loops: CDR1 SGHRS, CDR2 YFSETQ. CDR3 length equals 14 residues. The CDR3 is CASSFFDRRTEAFF. The CDR3 region has the DNA TGCGCCAGCAGCTTTTTTGACCGCAGGACTGAAGCTTTCTTT.

This clonotype was detected ten times or more. The chain combines TRBV5-1 with TRBJ1-2; 9 bases map to TRBD1. The germline V gene has CDR1 SGHRS and CDR2 YFSETQ. V dropped 5 bases and J dropped 8; count of bases not matched to a gene: 13. The CDR3 consists of 15 residues. The CDR3 DNA reads as TGCGCCAGCAGAGATCAACCGGGACAGGGTTACGGCTACACCTTC. Translation: CASRDQPGQGYGYTF.

This clonotype was seen many times. This rearrangement joins TRBV27 to TRBJ1-3; 9 positions match TRBD1. The germline CDR1 and CDR2 sequences are MNHEY and SMNVEV (reference sequence). The CDR3 is 14 amino acids. V was pared by 11 bases and J by 9 bases, with 14 bases of the junction left unmatched. Here the CDR3 DNA reads TGTGCCTCGGGACAGGGATCCACGTATTGCACCATATATTTT. Translating gives CASGQGSTYCTIYF.

The chain combines TRBV6-2 or TRBV6-3 with TRBJ2-7; possible D gene TRBD1, 5 bases. The CDR3 runs to 13 residues. Germline CDR1 reads MNHEY; CDR2 reads SVGEGT. The V end was cut by 7 bases, the J end by 3 bases, with 13 bases between. The CDR3 here is CASIPRASYEQYF. The CDR3 DNA reads as TGTGCCAGCATCCCCAGGGCCAGCTACGAGCAGTACTTC.

V usage is TRBV19 and J usage is TRBJ1-1; perhaps TRBD1 as D (5 bases). Trimming removed 8 bases at V and 1 base at J, with 11 bases between. Germline CDR1 LNHDA, CDR2 SQIVND (reference sequence). There are 13 residues in the CDR3. CDR3 nucleotide sequence: TGTGCCAGTGGGGACCCCGGGAACACTGAAGCTTTCTTT. Amino acids: CASGDPGNTEAFF.

This clonotype was observed at least ten times. The chain combines TRBV28 with TRBJ1-5; TRBD1 is a possible D gene (6 bases). V was cut by 5 bases and J by 0 bases, with 14 bases left in between. Germline V gene lookup returns CDR1 MDHEN and CDR2 SYDVKM. The CDR3 covers 16 residues. Written as DNA, the CDR3 is TGTGCCAGCAGTAACCCGGGACACCTTAGCAATCAGCCCCAGCATTTT. Its protein product is CASSNPGHLSNQPQHF. The entire variable domain, with the rest obtained from reference TRBV28 and TRBJ1-5, is as follows: DVKVTQSSRYLVKRTGEKVFLECVQDMDHENMFWYRQDPGLGLRLIYFSYDVKMKEKGDIPEGYSVSREKKERFSLILESASTNQTSMYLCASSNPGHLSNQPQHFGDGTRLSIL.

V gene TRBV15 combines with J gene TRBJ2-2; D may be TRBD1 or TRBD2 (6 bases each). The CDR3 runs 14 residues. V was shortened by 4 bases and J by 5 bases, with 11 bases between the two germline ends. CDR1 LNHNV and CDR2 YYDKDF come from the germline V gene (reference sequence). CDR3 sequence reads: CATSIGGNTGELFF. CDR3 nucleotides: TGTGCCACCAGCATAGGGGGGAATACCGGGGAGCTGTTTTTT.

This clonotype appeared many times. This rearrangement joins TRBV13 to TRBJ2-7; 8 positions agree with TRBD2. CDR1 and CDR2 (germline): PRHDT, FYEKMQ (reference sequence). After removal of 5 bases from V and 4 bases from J, the junction contained 7 bases not matched to a gene. The CDR3 consists of 14 residues. CDR3 region: CASSARLARYEQYF. The CDR3 DNA sequence: TGTGCCAGCAGCGCGAGACTAGCGCGGTACGAGCAGTACTTC. The complete variable domain, with remaining parts taken from reference TRBV13 and TRBJ2-7, reads AAGVIQSPRHLIKEKRETATLKCYPIPRHDTVYWYQQGPGQDPQFLISFYEKMQSDKGSIPDRFSAQQFSDYHSELNMSSLELGDSALYFCASSARLARYEQYFGPGTRLTVT.

This clonotype has a handful of counts. V usage is TRBV29-1 and J usage is TRBJ1-2; tentative D call: TRBD1 (5 bases). V lost 6 bases, J lost 4 bases, and 9 bases lay in between. The CDR3 covers 11 residues. Looked up from germline, CDR1 is SQVTM and CDR2 is ANQGSEA. DNA of the CDR3: TGCAGCGTAAGGGGTGGCTATGGCTACACCTTC. Its protein product is CSVRGGYGYTF.

The V gene is TRBV6-5, the J gene TRBJ1-1; no clear D gene. The germline gives CDR1 MNHEY, CDR2 SVGAGI. V was trimmed by 0 bases and J by 0 bases, leaving 8 bases between them. This CDR3 has 15 residues. The CDR3 nucleotides read TGTGCCAGCAGTTACTCGAGTGGGTTGAACACTGAAGCTTTCTTT. It translates to CASSYSSGLNTEAFF.

There are a few counts of this clonotype. This chain links TRBV11-2 with TRBJ2-3; TRBD1 might be the D (6 bases). The J call may be incorrect, as the DNA end agrees better with TRBJ2-7. Germline lookup yields CDR1 SGHAT and CDR2 FQNNGV. There are 18 residues in the CDR3. This CDR3 reads CASSLDPTGGGLFYEQYF. CDR3 nucleotide sequence: TGTGCCAGCAGCTTAGACCCGACAGGAGGCGGTTTATTCTACGAGCAGTACTTC.

There are many counts of this clonotype. This chain connects TRBV20-1 to TRBJ2-7; the D gene is possibly TRBD1 (6 bases). V lost 3 bases and J lost 4, with 10 bases in between. The CDR3 spans 12 residues. Germline V lookup: CDR1 DFQATT, CDR2 SNEGSKA (reference sequence). This CDR3 is CSASPGAYEQYF. The CDR3 nucleotides read TGCAGTGCTAGCCCAGGGGCATACGAGCAGTACTTC.

The V and J genes are TRBV7-2 and TRBJ2-7; a weak D match, TRBD1 (5 bases). Germline loops: CDR1 SGHTA, CDR2 FQGNSA. The CDR3 sequence is 15 residues long. V lost 3 bases to trimming and J lost 0 bases, with 12 bases between them. CDR3 bases: TGTGCCAGCAGCTTTAGGGGTCTCAGCTCCTACGAGCAGTACTTC. As protein: CASSFRGLSSYEQYF.

This clonotype was found many times. The rearrangement joins TRBV6-1 to TRBJ2-5, with 8 positions matching TRBD2. The CDR3 is 16 amino acids. Trimming took 6 bases from V and 5 from J; bases not matched to a gene: 14. Per germline, CDR1 MNHNS and CDR2 SASEGT. CDR3 residues: CASRWGAAGETETQYF. CDR3 bases: TGTGCCAGCAGGTGGGGGGCAGCGGGAGAAACGGAGACCCAGTACTTC.

The rearrangement joins TRBV30 to TRBJ1-2; 8 nucleotides agree with TRBD1. Germline loops: CDR1 GTSNPN, CDR2 SVGIG (reference sequence). The CDR3 extends over 14 amino acids. V gave up 5 bases and J gave up 2 bases; unmatched junction bases: 7. CDR3 in amino acids: CAWGRQGTNYGYTF. The CDR3 DNA reads TGTGCCTGGGGAAGACAGGGGACGAACTATGGCTACACCTTC.